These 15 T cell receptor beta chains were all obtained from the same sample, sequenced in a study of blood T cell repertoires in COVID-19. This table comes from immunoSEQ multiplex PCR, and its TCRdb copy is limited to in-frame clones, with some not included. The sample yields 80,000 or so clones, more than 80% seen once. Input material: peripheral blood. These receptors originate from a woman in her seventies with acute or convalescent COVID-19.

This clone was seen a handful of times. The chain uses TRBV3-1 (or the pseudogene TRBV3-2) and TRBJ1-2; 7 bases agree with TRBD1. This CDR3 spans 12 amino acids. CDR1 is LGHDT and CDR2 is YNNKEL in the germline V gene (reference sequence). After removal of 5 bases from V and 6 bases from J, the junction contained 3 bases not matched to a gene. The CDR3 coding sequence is TGTGCCAGCAGCAGAACAGGGGATGGCTACACCTTC. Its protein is CASSRTGDGYTF.

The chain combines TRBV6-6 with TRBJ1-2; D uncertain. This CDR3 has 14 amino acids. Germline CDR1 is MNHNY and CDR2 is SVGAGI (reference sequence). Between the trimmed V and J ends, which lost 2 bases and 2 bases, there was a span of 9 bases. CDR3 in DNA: TGTGCCAGCAGTTACGAGGCGGAGAACTATGGCTACACCTTC. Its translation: CASSYEAENYGYTF.

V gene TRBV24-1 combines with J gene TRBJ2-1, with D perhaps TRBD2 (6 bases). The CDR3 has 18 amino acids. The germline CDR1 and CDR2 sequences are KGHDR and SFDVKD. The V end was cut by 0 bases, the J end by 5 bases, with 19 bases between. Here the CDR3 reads CATSDLPPHTGGNNEQFF. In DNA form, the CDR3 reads TGTGCCACCAGTGATTTGCCCCCTCACACTGGGGGGAACAATGAGCAGTTCTTC.

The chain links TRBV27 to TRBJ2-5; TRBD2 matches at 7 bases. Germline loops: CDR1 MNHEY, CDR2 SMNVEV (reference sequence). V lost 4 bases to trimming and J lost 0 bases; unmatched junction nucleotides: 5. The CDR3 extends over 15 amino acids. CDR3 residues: CASSSAGLNQETQYF. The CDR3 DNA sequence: TGTGCCAGCAGTTCAGCGGGGCTAAACCAAGAGACCCAGTACTTC.

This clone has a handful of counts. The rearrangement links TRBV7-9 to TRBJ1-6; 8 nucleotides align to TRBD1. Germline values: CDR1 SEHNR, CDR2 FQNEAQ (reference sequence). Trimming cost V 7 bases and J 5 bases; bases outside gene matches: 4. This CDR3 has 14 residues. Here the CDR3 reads CASTHRGNNSPLHF. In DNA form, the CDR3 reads TGTGCCAGCACCCACAGGGGGAATAATTCACCCCTCCACTTT.

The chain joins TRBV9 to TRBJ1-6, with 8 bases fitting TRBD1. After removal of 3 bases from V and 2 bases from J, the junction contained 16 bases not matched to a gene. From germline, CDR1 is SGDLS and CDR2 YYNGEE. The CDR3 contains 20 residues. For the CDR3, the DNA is TGTGCCAGCAGCGCCCCCGGGACAGGAGAATTCGACCCCTATAATTCACCCCTCCACTTT. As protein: CASSAPGTGEFDPYNSPLHF.

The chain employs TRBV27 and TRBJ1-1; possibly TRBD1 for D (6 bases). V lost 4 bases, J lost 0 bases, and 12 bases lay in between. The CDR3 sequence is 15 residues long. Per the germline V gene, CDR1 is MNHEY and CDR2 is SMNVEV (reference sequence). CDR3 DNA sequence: TGTGCCAGCAGTTCAGCGGGGGGGCTGAACACTGAAGCTTTCTTT. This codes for CASSSAGGLNTEAFF.

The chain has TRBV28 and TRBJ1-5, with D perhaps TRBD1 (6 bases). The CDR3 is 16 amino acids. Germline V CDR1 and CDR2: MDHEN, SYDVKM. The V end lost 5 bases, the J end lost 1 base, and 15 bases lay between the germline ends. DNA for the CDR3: TGTGCCAGCAGTCCCTCCCCGGACAGAAGCAATCAGCCCCAGCATTTT. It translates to CASSPSPDRSNQPQHF.

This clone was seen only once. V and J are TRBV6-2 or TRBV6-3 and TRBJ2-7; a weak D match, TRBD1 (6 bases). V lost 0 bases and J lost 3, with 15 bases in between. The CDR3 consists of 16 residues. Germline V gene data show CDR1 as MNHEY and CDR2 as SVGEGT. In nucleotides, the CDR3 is TGTGCCAGCAGTTACTCGTCTAAGGACAGAAACTACGAGCAGTACTTC. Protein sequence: CASSYSSKDRNYEQYF.

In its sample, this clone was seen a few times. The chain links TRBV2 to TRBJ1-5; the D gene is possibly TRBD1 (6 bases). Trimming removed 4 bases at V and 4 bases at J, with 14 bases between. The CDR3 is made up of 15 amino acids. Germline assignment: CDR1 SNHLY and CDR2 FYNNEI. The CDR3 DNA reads TGTGCCAGCAGTGTAGAACAGGGACGTAATCAGCCCCAGCATTTT. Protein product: CASSVEQGRNQPQHF. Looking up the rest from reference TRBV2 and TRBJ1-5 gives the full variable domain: EPEVTQTPSHQVTQMGQEVILRCVPISNHLYFYWYRQILGQKVEFLVSFYNNEISEKSEIFDDQFSVERPDGSNFTLKIRSTKLEDSAMYFCASSVEQGRNQPQHFGDGTRLSIL.

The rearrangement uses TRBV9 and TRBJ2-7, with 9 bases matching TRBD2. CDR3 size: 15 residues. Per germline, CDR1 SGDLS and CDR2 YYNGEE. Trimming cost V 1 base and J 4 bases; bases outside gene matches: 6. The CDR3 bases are TGTGCCAGCAGCGTAAGTGCGGGGGGGCCTTACGAGCAGTACTTC. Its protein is CASSVSAGGPYEQYF.

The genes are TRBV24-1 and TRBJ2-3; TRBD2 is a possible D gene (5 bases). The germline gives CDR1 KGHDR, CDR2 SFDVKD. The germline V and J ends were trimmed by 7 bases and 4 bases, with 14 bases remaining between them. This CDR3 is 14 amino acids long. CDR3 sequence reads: CATSGVKIPDTQYF. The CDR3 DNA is TGTGCCACCAGCGGGGTTAAGATTCCAGATACGCAGTATTTT.

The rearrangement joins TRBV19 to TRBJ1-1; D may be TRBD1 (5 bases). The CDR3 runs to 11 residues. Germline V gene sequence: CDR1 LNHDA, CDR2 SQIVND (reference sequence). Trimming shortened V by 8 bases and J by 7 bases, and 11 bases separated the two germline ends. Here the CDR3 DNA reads TGTGCCAGTTACACAGGTCTTGAAGCTTTCTTT. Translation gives CASYTGLEAFF.

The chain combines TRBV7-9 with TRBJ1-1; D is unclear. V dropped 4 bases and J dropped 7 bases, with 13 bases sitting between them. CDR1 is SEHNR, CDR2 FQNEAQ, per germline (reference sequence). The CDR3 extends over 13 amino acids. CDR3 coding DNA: TGTGCCAGCAGCTCCCAGACCCGGAGTGAAGCTTTCTTT. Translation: CASSSQTRSEAFF.

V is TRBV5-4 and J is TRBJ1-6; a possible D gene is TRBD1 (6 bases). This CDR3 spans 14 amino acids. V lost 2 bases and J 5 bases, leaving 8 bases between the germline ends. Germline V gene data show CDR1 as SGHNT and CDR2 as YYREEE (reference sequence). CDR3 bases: TGTGCCAGCAGCTTCGGACAGAATAATTCACCCCTCCACTTT. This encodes CASSFGQNNSPLHF. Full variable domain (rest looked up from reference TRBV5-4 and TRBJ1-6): ETGVTQSPTHLIKTRGQQVTLRCSSQSGHNTVSWYQQALGQGPQFIFQYYREEENGRGNFPPRFSGLQFPNYSSELNVNALELDDSALYLCASSFGQNNSPLHFGNGTRLTVT.